This TCR beta chain originates from a study of CD8 T cells in ankylosing spondylitis. Whole-study results and caveats: Disease-linked clones were reportedly significantly enriched in matched ankylosing spondylitis synovial fluid. Disease-linked clones bore a CD8+ phenotype, appearing relatively rarely in peripheral blood. A TCR beta motif made of several highly homologous variants seemed typical of ankylosing spondylitis blood.

The V gene's germline CDR1 is SGHTA and CDR2 FQGNSA. Trimming took 9 bases from V and 1 from J; bases not matched to a gene: 12. The CDR3 length is 16 residues. TCRdb re-called the 5' RACE reads through MiXCR, storing one row per CDR3 protein. The sample lists about 90,000 distinct CDR3 sequences, approximately 30% occurring once. As to this clonotype: Its antigen is as yet unknown.

This clonotype was sampled from a male donor with ankylosing spondylitis or in good health (not recorded which). Sequencing was performed on blood, either unsorted or a sorted T cell fraction (not recorded which). V is TRBV7-2 and J is TRBJ1-1, with TRBD1 matching over 9 bases. CDR3 protein: CASHYGTGYGNTEAFF. The CDR3 region has the DNA TGTGCCAGTCATTACGGGACAGGGTATGGGAACACTGAAGCTTTCTTT. Full variable domain (remainder filled in from reference TRBV7-2 and TRBJ1-1): GAGVSQSPSNKVTEKGKDVELRCDPISGHTALYWYRQSLGQGLEFLIYFQGNSAPDKSGLPSDRFSAERTGGSVSTLTIQRTQQEDSAVYLCASHYGTGYGNTEAFFGQGTRLTVV.